This record concerns one TCR beta chain sequence. TCRdb redid the calling of the 5' RACE reads with MiXCR, one entry per CDR3 protein. The sample yields some 270,000 distinct CDR3 sequences, under 35% seen once. Trimming cost V 6 bases and J 0 bases, with 11 bases left between them. Germline V lookup: CDR1 SGDLS, CDR2 YYNGEE. The CDR3 sequence is 14 residues long. This sample was taken from a study of CD8 T cells in ankylosing spondylitis. The sequenced sample was blood, either unsorted or a sorted T cell fraction (not recorded which). This TCR was sampled from a male donor with ankylosing spondylitis or in good health (not recorded which). V and J are TRBV9 and TRBJ2-3; a possible D gene is TRBD1 (5 bases). CDR3 in DNA: TGTGCCAGCACCAAAGACAGAAGCACAGATACGCAGTATTTT. This encodes CASTKDRSTDTQYF.